Included here is one TCR beta chain sequence, with context. This specimen belongs to a study of blood T cell repertoires in COVID-19. The data were produced by immunoSEQ multiplex PCR, yet TCRdb's version contains in-frame clones alone and is incomplete. The sample consists of more than 120,000 clones, about 91% of them appearing once. Germline V gene lookup returns CDR1 MDHEN and CDR2 SYDVKM. The CDR3 totals 14 residues. The ends were cut back, 5 bases at V and 2 bases at J, with 12 bases in the middle. J is TRBJ1-1 and V is TRBV28; D ambiguous. The receptor was isolated from a human donor in a cohort sampled during active COVID-19. Sequencing used peripheral blood. CDR3 in amino acids: CASSRVLTNTEAFF. Written as DNA, the CDR3 is TGTGCCAGCAGTAGAGTCCTGACAAACACTGAAGCTTTCTTT.